The clone carrying this TCR beta chain appeared many times. CDR3 length: 14 amino acids. Per germline, CDR1 KGHSH and CDR2 LQKENI. Trimming took off 5 bases at V and 4 bases at J, with 14 bases between the two ends. The data originate from a study of CD8+CD57+ T cells in acquired aplastic anemia. Looking at the study overall: The study obtained an average of around 3.4 ug of DNA from sorted CD4+ and CD8+ cells.

Profiling that covered TCR beta VDJ and CDR3 relied on genomic DNA as its template. TCRdb independently ran MiXCR on the reads; one entry per CDR3 protein. This sample has fewer than 200,000 distinct CDR3 sequences; about two thirds occur once, and the top ten carry around 45%. CD8+CD57+ cell expansion, shown by flow cytometry, had occurred in the patients selected for sequencing. Material: sorted CD4+, CD8+, or CD8+CD57+ T cells (not recorded which) from PBMCs. The sequence came from a human donor with aplastic anemia. V and J are TRBV18 and TRBJ1-2, with D perhaps TRBD1 (6 bases). The CDR3 spells CASSSDSLLYGYTF. The CDR3 DNA reads as TGTGCCAGCTCATCGGACAGCCTCCTCTATGGCTACACCTTC.